These 28 T cell receptor beta chains share one sample of origin, sequenced in a study of cytomegalovirus exposure and HLA in healthy donors. PCR involved 60 Vbeta and 13 Jbeta primers. TCRdb keeps only in-frame clones here, not all; method: immunoSEQ multiplex PCR. The sample includes around 110,000 clones, 50% to 65% of them seen just once. Sequencing input: PBMCs. Receptors were obtained from a woman aged 35 to 49 in good health and CMV-seropositive.

V usage is TRBV5-1 and J usage is TRBJ2-2; D is perhaps TRBD2 (6 bases). Per the germline V gene, CDR1 is SGHRS and CDR2 is YFSETQ. V lost 0 bases and J 6 bases, leaving 12 bases between the germline ends. This CDR3 comprises 15 residues. The CDR3 sequence is CASSLGPGEAGELFF. DNA for the CDR3: TGCGCCAGCAGCTTGGGCCCTGGGGAGGCCGGGGAGCTGTTTTTT.

The chain employs TRBV5-1 and TRBJ2-5; TRBD1 matches at 9 bases. The junction had 8 bases not matched to a gene; V was cut back by 3 bases and J by 5 bases. CDR3 length equals 15 residues. Germline lookup yields CDR1 SGHRS and CDR2 YFSETQ. The CDR3 sequence is CASSWVQGAGETQYF. CDR3 nucleotide sequence: TGCGCCAGCAGCTGGGTACAGGGGGCCGGGGAGACCCAGTACTTC.

This chain uses TRBV9 with TRBJ2-7; 11 nucleotides align to TRBD2. The germline V gene encodes CDR1 SGDLS and CDR2 YYNGEE. The CDR3 covers 15 residues. V lost 0 bases, J lost 5 bases, and 4 bases stayed unmatched. The chain's CDR3 is CASSVGLAGGHEQYF. CDR3 in DNA: TGTGCCAGCAGCGTAGGGCTAGCGGGAGGCCACGAGCAGTACTTC. Using reference TRBV9 and TRBJ2-7 for the parts outside the CDR3, the full variable domain is DSGVTQTPKHLITATGQRVTLRCSPRSGDLSVYWYQQSLDQGLQFLIQYYNGEERAKGNILERFSAQQFPDLHSELNLSSLELGDSALYFCASSVGLAGGHEQYFGPGTRLTVT.

The chain combines TRBV30 with TRBJ2-1; D remains ambiguous. This CDR3 region has 11 residues. The germline CDR1 and CDR2 sequences are GTSNPN and SVGIG (reference sequence). The ends were cut back, 4 bases at V and 4 bases at J, with 5 bases in the middle. CDR3 DNA: TGTGCCTGGACTCCGTACAATGAGCAGTTCTTC. It specifies CAWTPYNEQFF. The variable domain in full, completed from reference TRBV30 and TRBJ2-1, reads SQTIHQWPATLVQPVGSPLSLECTVEGTSNPNLYWYRQAAGRGLQLLFYSVGIGQISSEVPQNLSASRPQDRQFILSSKKLLLSDSGFYLCAWTPYNEQFFGPGTRLTVL.

V gene TRBV11-2 combines with J gene TRBJ1-2; no definite D call. V dropped 5 bases and J dropped 4 bases, with 8 bases sitting between them. Germline assignment: CDR1 SGHAT and CDR2 FQNNGV. The CDR3 spans 12 residues. CDR3 nucleotide sequence: TGTGCCAGCAGCCACTTTTCCTATGGCTACACCTTC. This gives the protein CASSHFSYGYTF.

The chain joins TRBV27 to TRBJ1-2; 7 nucleotides match TRBD1. The length of the CDR3 is 18 residues. The V gene's germline CDR1 is MNHEY and CDR2 SMNVEV (reference sequence). The trim removed 5 bases at V and 6 bases at J, leaving 21 bases unmatched. The CDR3 sequence is CASSIINPPPTGEDGYTF. The CDR3, as DNA: TGTGCCAGCAGTATTATTAATCCCCCCCCCACAGGGGAAGATGGCTACACCTTC.

V gene TRBV5-6 combines with J gene TRBJ2-7; 11 bases line up with TRBD2. Germline lookup yields CDR1 SGHDT and CDR2 YYEEEE. The CDR3 is 17 residues long. Germline trimming cut 0 bases from V and 1 base from J; bases unmatched to any gene: 6. This chain's CDR3 is CASSLGGTSGSSYEQYF. CDR3 nucleotide sequence: TGTGCCAGCAGCTTGGGAGGGACTAGCGGCTCTTCCTACGAGCAGTACTTC.

V gene TRBV4-1 combines with J gene TRBJ1-4, with 7 positions matching TRBD1. With 2 bases clipped from V and 6 bases from J, the junction kept 15 bases outside the gene matches. Germline CDR1 and CDR2: MGHRA and YSYEKL. The CDR3 extends over 18 amino acids. The chain's CDR3 is CASSQTILRQGDDEKLFF. CDR3 bases: TGCGCCAGCAGCCAAACGATCCTAAGACAGGGAGACGATGAAAAACTGTTTTTT.

The chain has TRBV5-8 and TRBJ2-3, with 7 nucleotides matching TRBD2. The trim removed 5 bases at V and 7 bases at J, leaving 10 bases unmatched. The CDR3 is 14 residues long. Germline lookup yields CDR1 SGHTS and CDR2 YDEGEE. CDR3 protein: CASSRHKRGYTQYF. CDR3 DNA sequence: TGTGCCAGCAGTCGTCACAAGCGGGGCTATACGCAGTATTTT.

V is TRBV28 and J is TRBJ2-7; D is unresolved. Trimming took 6 bases from V and 3 from J, leaving 6 bases between them. The CDR3 consists of 11 residues. From germline, CDR1 is MDHEN and CDR2 SYDVKM. DNA of the CDR3: TGTGCCAGCAGCTTTTTCTACGAGCAGTACTTC. It translates to CASSFFYEQYF.

This chain joins TRBV14 and TRBJ1-5, with 8 bases identical to TRBD1. The CDR3 extends over 15 amino acids. With 1 base clipped from V and 4 bases from J, the junction kept 3 bases outside the gene matches. The germline CDR1 and CDR2 sequences are SGHDN and FVKESK. The CDR3 DNA sequence: TGTGCCAGCAGCCAAGGGACAGGGATGAATCAGCCCCAGCATTTT. Residues: CASSQGTGMNQPQHF. Using reference TRBV14 and TRBJ1-5 for the parts outside the CDR3, the full variable domain is EAGVTQFPSHSVIEKGQTVTLRCDPISGHDNLYWYRRVMGKEIKFLLHFVKESKQDESGMPNNRFLAERTGGTYSTLKVQPAELEDSGVYFCASSQGTGMNQPQHFGDGTRLSIL.

The rearrangement joins TRBV29-1 to TRBJ1-2; D gene uncertain. The germline V gene has CDR1 SQVTM and CDR2 ANQGSEA. The CDR3 totals 14 residues. V was cut by 5 bases and J by 4 bases, with 17 bases left in between. In DNA form, the CDR3 reads TGCAGCGTTAACAAGGGAGCTAGAAGCTATGGCTACACCTTC. Its translation is CSVNKGARSYGYTF.

The V gene is TRBV14, the J gene TRBJ1-4, with 7 bases aligning to TRBD1. Per germline, CDR1 SGHDN and CDR2 FVKESK. V dropped 4 bases and J dropped 6; count of bases not matched to a gene: 5. The CDR3 covers 14 residues. CDR3 nucleotide sequence: TGTGCCAGCAGCCTACAGGGGTGGGATGAAAAACTGTTTTTT. Translated, it gives CASSLQGWDEKLFF.

The chain recombines TRBV4-1 with TRBJ2-7; tentatively, D is TRBD2 (6 bases). The CDR3 is 14 residues long. With 0 bases removed from V and 3 bases from J, the gap between germline ends came to 9 bases. CDR1 is MGHRA and CDR2 is YSYEKL in the germline V gene. The CDR3 coding sequence is TGCGCCAGCAGCCAAGATCGGCGGGGCTACGAGCAGTACTTC. Translating gives CASSQDRRGYEQYF.

This clone was counted a few times. The V call is TRBV28, the J call TRBJ2-2; 8 bases align to TRBD1. The CDR3 loop spans 17 amino acids. Trimming at V came to 5 bases and at J to 4 bases, leaving 12 bases not matched to a gene. Germline CDR1 and CDR2: MDHEN and SYDVKM. The chain's CDR3 is CASSKSPGGWVTGELFF. In nucleotides, the CDR3 is TGTGCCAGCAGTAAATCCCCAGGGGGCTGGGTCACCGGGGAGCTGTTTTTT.

This chain connects TRBV30 to TRBJ1-1; 8 bases match TRBD1. Trimming took 2 bases from V and 6 from J; bases not matched to a gene: 5. This CDR3 is built from 13 residues. In germline, CDR1 is GTSNPN, CDR2 SVGIG (reference sequence). The CDR3 DNA reads as TGTGCCTGGAGTAGAACAGGGGGGGCTGAAGCTTTCTTT. This encodes CAWSRTGGAEAFF. The whole variable domain, filled in from reference TRBV30 and TRBJ1-1, reads SQTIHQWPATLVQPVGSPLSLECTVEGTSNPNLYWYRQAAGRGLQLLFYSVGIGQISSEVPQNLSASRPQDRQFILSSKKLLLSDSGFYLCAWSRTGGAEAFFGQGTRLTVV.

This clone was seen only a few times. The V call is TRBV9, the J call TRBJ2-1; 10 nucleotides agree with TRBD1. Germline V gene lookup returns CDR1 SGDLS and CDR2 YYNGEE. V lost 3 bases, J lost 8 bases, and 8 bases stayed unmatched. The CDR3 consists of 15 residues. CDR3: CASSAGTGVLYEQFF. Written as DNA, the CDR3 is TGTGCCAGCAGCGCCGGGACAGGGGTCCTCTATGAGCAGTTCTTC.

The CDR3 loop reads CASSYSTRGEAFF. CDR3 bases: TGTGCCAGCAGTTACTCGACTCGCGGTGAAGCTTTCTTT. V usage is TRBV6-6 and J usage is TRBJ1-1; the D is unclear. Germline CDR1 reads MNHNY; CDR2 reads SVGAGI (reference sequence). V was cut by 0 bases and J by 7 bases, with 9 bases left in between. The CDR3 is made up of 13 amino acids.

In its sample, this clone was seen a few times. The CDR3 DNA is TGTGCCAGCAGCTTGACAGGTCGGTCTGGCACAGATACGCAGTATTTT. Protein: CASSLTGRSGTDTQYF. V usage is TRBV5-5 and J usage is TRBJ2-3, with TRBD1 as a possible D gene (5 bases). The germline V gene encodes CDR1 SGHKS and CDR2 YYEKEE (reference sequence). V dropped 1 base and J dropped 1 base, with 13 bases sitting between them. CDR3 length equals 16 residues.

The J gene is TRBJ2-1, the V gene TRBV7-3; 8 bases align to TRBD2. Per the germline V gene, CDR1 is SGHTA and CDR2 is FQGTGA. Unmatched junction bases numbered 5, after V lost 5 bases and J lost 5 bases. CDR3 length equals 14 residues. In DNA form, the CDR3 reads TGTGCCAGCAGCAGCGGGAGTTTGGACAATGAGCAGTTCTTC. Amino acid sequence: CASSSGSLDNEQFF.

The chain employs TRBV19 and TRBJ2-2; TRBD2 aligns across 9 bases. V lost 6 bases, J lost 4 bases, and 12 bases stayed unmatched. Per germline, CDR1 LNHDA and CDR2 SQIVND (reference sequence). CDR3 length equals 17 residues. This CDR3 reads CASRDIAGVAGTGELFF. DNA of the CDR3: TGTGCCAGTAGGGATATAGCGGGAGTGGCGGGCACCGGGGAGCTGTTTTTT.

Details on this clone: A junction end diverges from the germline sequence, so it may reflect a read error. The chain recombines TRBV28 with TRBJ2-7; 11 bases fit TRBD1. Germline values: CDR1 MDHEN, CDR2 SYDVKM. CDR3 length: 12 residues. The CDR3 loop is CASSLGQGAIAF. CDR3 in DNA: TGTGCCAGCAGTTTAGGACAGGGGGCAATAGCATTC. Full variable domain (remainder filled in from reference TRBV28 and TRBJ2-7): DVKVTQSSRYLVKRTGEKVFLECVQDMDHENMFWYRQDPGLGLRLIYFSYDVKMKEKGDIPEGYSVSREKKERFSLILESASTNQTSMYLCASSLGQGAIAFGPGTRLTVT.

In the case of this clone: Relative to the germline gene, one junction end is altered; a read error may explain this. This rearrangement joins TRBV7-9 to TRBJ2-7, with TRBD1 matching 8 bases. Germline values: CDR1 SEHNR, CDR2 FQNEAQ (reference sequence). The CDR3 is 15 amino acids. In DNA form, the CDR3 reads TGTTCCAGCAGCTTTCAGGGGGCTCCAACCTACGAGCAGTACTTC. Amino acids: CSSSFQGAPTYEQYF.

The rearrangement joins TRBV5-1 to TRBJ2-5; perhaps TRBD2 as D (6 bases). CDR3 length: 17 residues. CDR1 and CDR2 from the germline V gene are SGHRS and YFSETQ. V lost 0 bases and J lost 5, with 20 bases in between. The CDR3 DNA reads as TGCGCCAGCAGCTTGGGGGTTTTGGTAGCGGAGGGGGAGACCCAGTACTTC. Residues: CASSLGVLVAEGETQYF.

The rearrangement joins TRBV7-3 to TRBJ2-5, with D possibly matching TRBD1 (7 bases). V lost 2 bases to trimming and J lost 7 bases, with 23 bases between them. Per germline, CDR1 SGHTA and CDR2 FQGTGA. The CDR3 is 17 residues long. CDR3 region: CASSLSHRDSGRRTQYF. The CDR3, as DNA: TGTGCCAGCAGCTTATCCCACCGGGACAGTGGGAGGAGGACCCAGTACTTC.

This chain connects TRBV7-2 to TRBJ2-4; TRBD2 agrees at 7 bases. The CDR3 totals 13 residues. V lost 8 bases and J lost 10; bases outside the gene matches: 11. Germline V gene lookup returns CDR1 SGHTA and CDR2 FQGNSA. In nucleotides, the CDR3 is TGTGCCAGCTCGCCGGGGGAGGGCTGGATTCAGTACTTC. Protein product: CASSPGEGWIQYF.

The V gene is TRBV30, the J gene TRBJ2-7, with 11 bases fitting TRBD2. CDR1 is GTSNPN and CDR2 is SVGIG in the germline V gene (reference sequence). This CDR3 has 16 residues. V lost 7 bases to trimming and J lost 2 bases; unmatched junction nucleotides: 13. Here the CDR3 reads CAYRTSGFLRAYEQYF. CDR3 bases: TGTGCCTACCGGACTAGCGGGTTCCTAAGGGCCTACGAGCAGTACTTC. Combining the CDR3 with reference TRBV30 and TRBJ2-7 gives the whole variable domain SQTIHQWPATLVQPVGSPLSLECTVEGTSNPNLYWYRQAAGRGLQLLFYSVGIGQISSEVPQNLSASRPQDRQFILSSKKLLLSDSGFYLCAYRTSGFLRAYEQYFGPGTRLTVT.

The CDR3 nucleotides read TGTGCCGGGGGAGGACCTAACTATGGCTACACCTTC. It encodes CAGGGPNYGYTF. The V call is TRBV19, the J call TRBJ1-2; D is perhaps TRBD1 (5 bases). V was clipped by 11 bases and J by 0 bases, with 10 bases between them. CDR1 is LNHDA and CDR2 is SQIVND in the germline V gene (reference sequence). CDR3 size: 12 residues.